The present T cell receptor beta chain was sequenced within a study of beta chain features in type 1 diabetes. Regarding this clone: What it binds is unknown.

The study's findings and limits: PCR might pick shorter templates more often, in the same way for patients and controls. For TCRB rearrangement, an influence of HLA type remained unresolved here. Within patients, naive, central memory and Treg TCRB repertoires seemed more similar than within healthy donors.

The CDR3 is 17 residues long. V lost 4 bases and J lost 6; bases outside the gene matches: 10. The germline V gene encodes CDR1 SGHAT and CDR2 FQNNGV. Every isolated RNA sample was fully reverse transcribed, so sequencing captured expressed TCRB transcripts. The table came from immunoSEQ multiplex PCR; TCRdb's copy has only in-frame clones and leaves some out. This sample yields hundreds of thousands of clones, of which 15% to 20% are seen a single time; 0.023% belongs to the top ten. The sequenced sample was naive CD4+ T cells from blood. The clonotype comes from a woman in her late teens or twenties in good health. V gene TRBV11-2 combines with J gene TRBJ2-2; 11 bases map to TRBD2. The CDR3 loop is CASSSNRGTSGSGELFF. DNA for the CDR3: TGTGCCAGCAGCTCCAACCGGGGGACTAGCGGTTCCGGGGAGCTGTTTTTT.